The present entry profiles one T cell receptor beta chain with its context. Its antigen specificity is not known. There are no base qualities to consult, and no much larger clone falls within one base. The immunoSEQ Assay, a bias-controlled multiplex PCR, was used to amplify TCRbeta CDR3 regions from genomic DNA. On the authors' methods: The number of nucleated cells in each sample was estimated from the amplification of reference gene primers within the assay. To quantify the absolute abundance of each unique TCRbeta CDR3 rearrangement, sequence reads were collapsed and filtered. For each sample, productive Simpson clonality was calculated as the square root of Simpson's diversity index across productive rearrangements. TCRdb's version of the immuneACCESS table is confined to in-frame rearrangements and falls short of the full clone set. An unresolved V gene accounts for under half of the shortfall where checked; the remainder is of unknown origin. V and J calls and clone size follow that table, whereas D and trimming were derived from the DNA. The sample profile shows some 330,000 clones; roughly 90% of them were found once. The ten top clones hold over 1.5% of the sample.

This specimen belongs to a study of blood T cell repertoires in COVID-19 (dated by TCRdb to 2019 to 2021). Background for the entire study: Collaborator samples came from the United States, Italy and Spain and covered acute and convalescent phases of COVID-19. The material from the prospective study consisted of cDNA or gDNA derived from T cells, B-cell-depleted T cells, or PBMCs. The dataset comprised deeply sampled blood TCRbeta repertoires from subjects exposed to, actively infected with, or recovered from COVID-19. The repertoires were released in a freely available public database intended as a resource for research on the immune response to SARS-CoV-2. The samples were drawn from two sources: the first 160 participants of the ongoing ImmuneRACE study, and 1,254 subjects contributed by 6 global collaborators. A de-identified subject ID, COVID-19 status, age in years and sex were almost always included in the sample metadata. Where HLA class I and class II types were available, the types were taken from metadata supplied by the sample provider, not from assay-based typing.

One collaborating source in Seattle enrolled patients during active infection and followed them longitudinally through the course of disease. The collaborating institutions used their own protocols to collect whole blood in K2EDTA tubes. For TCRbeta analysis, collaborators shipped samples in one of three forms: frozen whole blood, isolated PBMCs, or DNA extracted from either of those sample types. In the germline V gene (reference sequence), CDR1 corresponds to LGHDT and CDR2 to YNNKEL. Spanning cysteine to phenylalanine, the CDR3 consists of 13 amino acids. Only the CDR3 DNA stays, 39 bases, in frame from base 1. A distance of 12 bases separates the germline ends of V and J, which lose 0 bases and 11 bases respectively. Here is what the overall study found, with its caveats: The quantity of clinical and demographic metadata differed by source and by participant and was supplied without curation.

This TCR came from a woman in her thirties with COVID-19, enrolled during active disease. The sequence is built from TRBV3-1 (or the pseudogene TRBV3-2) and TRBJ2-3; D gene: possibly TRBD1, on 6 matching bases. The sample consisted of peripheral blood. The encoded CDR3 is CASSQETPGVQYF. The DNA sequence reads TGTGCCAGCAGCCAAGAGACGCCAGGGGTGCAGTATTTT.